This T cell receptor beta chain is from a study of blood T cell repertoires in COVID-19. The wider study: From the United States, Italy and Spain came samples of acute and convalescent COVID-19. Nucleic acid was either cDNA or gDNA, and it came from T cells, B-cell-depleted T cells, or PBMCs.

As originally analysed: Estimation of nucleated cell counts relied on the amplification of reference gene primers. Profiling relied on immunoSEQ multiplex PCR, and the TCRdb table lists in-frame clones only, not all of them. From that table come the V and J calls and clone size; the DNA was used to work out D and trimming. The sample records approximately 50,000 clones, approximately 90% being singletons. V gave up 2 bases and J gave up 2 bases, with 5 bases separating them. This CDR3 spans 14 amino acids. Looked up from germline, CDR1 is SGHDT and CDR2 is YYEEEE. The clonotype originates from a human donor in a cohort sampled during active COVID-19. Input material: peripheral blood. This chain joins TRBV5-6 and TRBJ2-6; D gene ambiguous. CDR3 sequence: CASSFFAGANVLTF. In DNA, the CDR3 is TGTGCCAGCAGCTTTTTCGCTGGGGCCAACGTCCTGACTTTC.